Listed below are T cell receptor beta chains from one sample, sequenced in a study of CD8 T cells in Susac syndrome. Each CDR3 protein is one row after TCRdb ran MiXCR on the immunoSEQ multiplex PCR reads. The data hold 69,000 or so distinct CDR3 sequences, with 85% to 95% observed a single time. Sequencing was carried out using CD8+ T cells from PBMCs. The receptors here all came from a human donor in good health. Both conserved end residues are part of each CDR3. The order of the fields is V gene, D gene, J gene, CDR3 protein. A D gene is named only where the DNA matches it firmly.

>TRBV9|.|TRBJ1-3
CASSAPISGNTIYF
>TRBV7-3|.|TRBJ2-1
CASSLGGTLNEQFF
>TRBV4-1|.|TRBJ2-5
CASSQAGGVGETQYF
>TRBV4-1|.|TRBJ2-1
CASSQLNNEQFF
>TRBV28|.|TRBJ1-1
CASSLAENTEAFF
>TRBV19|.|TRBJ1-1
CASSMTENTEAFF
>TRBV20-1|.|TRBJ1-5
CSARDDGLPTNQPQHF
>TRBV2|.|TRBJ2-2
CASSDPTTNTGELFF
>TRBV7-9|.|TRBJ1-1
CASSHPSDGWNTEAFF
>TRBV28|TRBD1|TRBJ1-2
CASKPGQMLYGYTF
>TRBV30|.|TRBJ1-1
CAWGVPTEAFF
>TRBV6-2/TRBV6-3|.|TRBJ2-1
CASSYSGALRNEQFF
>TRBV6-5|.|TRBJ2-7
CASSSRDTSYEQYF
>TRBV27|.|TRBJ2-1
CASSRGPATYNEQFF
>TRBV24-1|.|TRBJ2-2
CATSAAGSNTGELFF
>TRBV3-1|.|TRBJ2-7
CATRGVNYEQYF
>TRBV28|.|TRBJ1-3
CASSLTLQGPGNTIYF
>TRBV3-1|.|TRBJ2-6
CASSQDVSGANVLTF
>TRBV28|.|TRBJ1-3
CASKSTGSSGNTIYF
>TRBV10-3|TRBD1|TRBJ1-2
CAISEWTVTRQGAYGYTF
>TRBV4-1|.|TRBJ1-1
CASSSEIARNTEAFF
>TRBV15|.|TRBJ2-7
CATSRYEGGGDEQYF
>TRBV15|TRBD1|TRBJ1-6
CATSRVMQGGSPLHF
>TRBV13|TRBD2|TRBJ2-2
CASSTLLAGVHTGELFF
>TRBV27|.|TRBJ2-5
CASSDSGAGETQYF
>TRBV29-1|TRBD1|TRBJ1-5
CSARTGLPGQPQHF
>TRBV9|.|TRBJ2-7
CASSAQTGSDEQYF
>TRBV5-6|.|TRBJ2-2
CASSLRGAKHTGELFF
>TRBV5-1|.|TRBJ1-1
CASSEDRGLEAFF
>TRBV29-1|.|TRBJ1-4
CSVEGEASNEKLFF
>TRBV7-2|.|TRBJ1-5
CASSSTGVWGNQPQHF
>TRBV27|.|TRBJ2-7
CASSNGHSYEQYF
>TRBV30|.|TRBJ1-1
CAGRESTEAFF
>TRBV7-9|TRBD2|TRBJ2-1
CASSLESGGAHNEQFF
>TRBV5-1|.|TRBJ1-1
CASSGPGPNTEAFF
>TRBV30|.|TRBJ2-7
CAWSPTNHEQYF
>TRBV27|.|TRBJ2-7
CASNDYRNSYEQYF
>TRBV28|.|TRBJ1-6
CASRAASPLHF
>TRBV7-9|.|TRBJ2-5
CASSIRNGETQYF
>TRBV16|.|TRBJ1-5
CASSQGQGNYQPQHF
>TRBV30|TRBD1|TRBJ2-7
CAWSPGTGSYEQYF
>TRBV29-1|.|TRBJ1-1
CSVLGGMNTEAFF
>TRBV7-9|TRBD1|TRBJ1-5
CASSRGRQGVQPQHF
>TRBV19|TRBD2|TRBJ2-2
CASIPGGPHGELFF
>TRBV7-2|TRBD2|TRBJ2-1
CASSLTSGGTEQFF
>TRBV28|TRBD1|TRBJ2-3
CASSWDREATDTQYF
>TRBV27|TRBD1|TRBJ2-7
CASSVTGGNDYEQYF
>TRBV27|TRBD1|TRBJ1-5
CASSPGTVPRGPQHF
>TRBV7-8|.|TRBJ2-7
CASSWTGDTAYEQYF
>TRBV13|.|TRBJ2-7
CASSDREDEQYF
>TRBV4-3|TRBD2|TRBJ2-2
CASSQDRLRGANTGELFF
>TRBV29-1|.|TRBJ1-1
CSALSGIGTEAFF
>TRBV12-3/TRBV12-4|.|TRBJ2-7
CASATSGETYEQYF